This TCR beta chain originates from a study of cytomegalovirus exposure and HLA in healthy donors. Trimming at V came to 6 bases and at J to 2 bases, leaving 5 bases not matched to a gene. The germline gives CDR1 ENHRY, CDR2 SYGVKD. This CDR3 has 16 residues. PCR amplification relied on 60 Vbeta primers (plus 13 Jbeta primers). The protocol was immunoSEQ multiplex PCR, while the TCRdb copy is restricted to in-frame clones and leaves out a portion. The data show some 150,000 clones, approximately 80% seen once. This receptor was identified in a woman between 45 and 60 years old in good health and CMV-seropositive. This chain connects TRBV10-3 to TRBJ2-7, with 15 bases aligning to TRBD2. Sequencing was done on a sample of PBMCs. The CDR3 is CAIRPGLAGGPYEQYF. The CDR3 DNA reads TGTGCCATCAGACCGGGACTAGCGGGAGGTCCCTACGAGCAGTACTTC.